These 10 T cell receptor beta chains came from one sample sequenced in a study of T cell responses to AZD1222 COVID-19 vaccine. Profiling relied on immunoSEQ multiplex PCR, and the TCRdb table lists in-frame clones only, not all of them. This table has more than 70,000 clones, over 85% appearing once. This material consisted of peripheral blood, taken on day 0 of AZD1222 vaccination. The receptor set was obtained from an adult in good health.

The rearrangement joins TRBV11-3 to TRBJ2-3; TRBD2 agrees at 8 bases. Trimming cost V 1 base and J 0 bases; bases outside gene matches: 3. The CDR3 length is 16 residues. The germline V gene has CDR1 SGHNT and CDR2 YENEEA. CDR3 sequence reads: CASSLGLASSTDTQYF. The CDR3 nucleotides read TGTGCCAGCAGCTTAGGACTAGCGTCTAGCACAGATACGCAGTATTTT.

The rearrangement links TRBV7-2 to TRBJ1-4; no definite D call. CDR3 length: 16 amino acids. The germline V gene has CDR1 SGHTA and CDR2 FQGNSA. The V end was cut by 4 bases, the J end by 7 bases, with 19 bases between. The CDR3: CASSSDPSTGSEKLFF. CDR3 nucleotides: TGTGCCAGCAGCTCCGACCCCTCCACGGGGTCTGAAAAACTGTTTTTT.

J is TRBJ1-2 and V is TRBV29-1; tentatively, D is TRBD1 (5 bases). CDR3 length equals 12 residues. V shed 6 bases and J shed 6 bases, with 14 bases lying between them. Germline lookup yields CDR1 SQVTM and CDR2 ANQGSEA. CDR3 in amino acids: CSVGGGKDGYTF. The CDR3, as DNA: TGCAGCGTCGGTGGGGGGAAGGATGGCTACACCTTC.

The genes are TRBV3-1 (or the pseudogene TRBV3-2) and TRBJ1-4; 8 bases match TRBD1. Trimming removed 4 bases from V and 15 bases from J; junction bases left unmatched: 7. Germline values: CDR1 LGHDT, CDR2 YNNKEL (reference sequence). The CDR3 has 12 amino acids. CDR3 loop: CASSLSLGQVFF. CDR3 bases: TGTGCCAGCAGCCTAAGCCTGGGACAGGTGTTTTTT.

The chain has TRBV7-3 and TRBJ1-1; 7 positions match TRBD1. V lost 5 bases, J lost 5 bases, and 8 bases stayed unmatched. CDR3 length: 14 amino acids. The germline CDR1 and CDR2 sequences are SGHTA and FQGTGA. The CDR3 region has the DNA TGTGCCAGCAGCGCCACGACAGGGTCTACTGAAGCTTTCTTT. Its protein is CASSATTGSTEAFF.

The chain links TRBV11-3 to TRBJ2-5, with unresolved D. The CDR3 runs 15 residues. The germline V gene encodes CDR1 SGHNT and CDR2 YENEEA. V lost 8 bases to trimming and J lost 0 bases, with 16 bases between them. In nucleotides, the CDR3 is TGTGCCAGCGGCCAACGGCGGTCGTACCAAGAGACCCAGTACTTC. It specifies CASGQRRSYQETQYF.

This clone came up once. The chain is built from TRBV24-1 and TRBJ2-1; a weak D match, TRBD2 (5 bases). CDR3 length: 11 residues. The germline V gene has CDR1 KGHDR and CDR2 SFDVKD. The ends were cut back, 7 bases at V and 8 bases at J, with 8 bases in the middle. The CDR3 bases are TGTGCCACCAGAGACGGGGATGAGCAGTTCTTC. Translating it yields CATRDGDEQFF.

This chain connects TRBV10-3 to TRBJ2-3; D may be TRBD2 (6 bases). CDR3 length equals 15 residues. V shed 7 bases and J shed 6 bases, with 20 bases lying between them. CDR1 is ENHRY and CDR2 is SYGVKD in the germline V gene. The chain's CDR3 is CAINPEASVPDTQYF. The DNA for the CDR3 is TGTGCCATCAACCCCGAGGCTAGCGTACCGGATACGCAGTATTTT.

This clone was seen just once. The J gene is TRBJ1-4, the V gene TRBV6-5, with 7 bases that match TRBD1. V shed 6 bases and J 5 bases; nucleotides not matched to a gene: 6. The CDR3 runs 14 residues. The germline CDR1 and CDR2 sequences are MNHEY and SVGAGI. CDR3 loop: CASRETGSNEKLFF. The CDR3 coding sequence is TGTGCCAGCAGGGAGACAGGGTCCAATGAAAAACTGTTTTTT.

The chain couples TRBV7-9 to TRBJ1-3, with TRBD1 as a possible D gene (5 bases). CDR1 and CDR2 (germline): SEHNR, FQNEAQ (reference sequence). This CDR3 region has 16 residues. The CDR3: CARLLGFKRGGNTIYF. Here the CDR3 DNA reads TGTGCGCGCCTTTTGGGCTTTAAAAGGGGTGGAAACACCATATATTTT.